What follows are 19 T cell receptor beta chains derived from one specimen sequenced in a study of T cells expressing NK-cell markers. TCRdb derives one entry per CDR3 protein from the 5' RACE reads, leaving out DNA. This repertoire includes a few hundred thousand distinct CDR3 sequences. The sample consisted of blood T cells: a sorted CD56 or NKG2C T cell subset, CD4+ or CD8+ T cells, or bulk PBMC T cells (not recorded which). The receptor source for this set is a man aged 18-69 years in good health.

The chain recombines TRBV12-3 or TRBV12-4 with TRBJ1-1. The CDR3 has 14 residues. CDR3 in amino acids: CASKMGGGNTEAFF.

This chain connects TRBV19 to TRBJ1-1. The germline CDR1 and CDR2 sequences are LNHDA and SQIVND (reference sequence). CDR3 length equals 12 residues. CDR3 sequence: CASSNFRTEAFF.

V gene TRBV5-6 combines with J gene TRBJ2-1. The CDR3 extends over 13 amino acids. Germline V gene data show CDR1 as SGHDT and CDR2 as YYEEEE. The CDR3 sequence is CASSLGIRFEQFF.

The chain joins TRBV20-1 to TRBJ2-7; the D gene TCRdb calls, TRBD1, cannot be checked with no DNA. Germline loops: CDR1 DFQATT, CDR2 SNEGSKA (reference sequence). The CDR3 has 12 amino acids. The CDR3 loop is CSGGRDHYEQYF.

CDR3 loop: CASSSGAEETQYF. This rearrangement joins TRBV7-6 to TRBJ2-5; no DNA is available, so the TRBD1 call from TCRdb remains unchecked. Germline lookup yields CDR1 SGHVS and CDR2 FNYEAQ. This CDR3 is 13 amino acids long.

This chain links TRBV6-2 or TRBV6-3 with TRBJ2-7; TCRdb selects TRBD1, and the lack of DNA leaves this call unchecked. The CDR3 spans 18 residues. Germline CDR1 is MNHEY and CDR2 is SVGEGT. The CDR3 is CASSYSMGTHGTYYEQYF.

CDR3 loop: CASSLAHRWEQYF. This chain connects TRBV27 to TRBJ2-7. This CDR3 has 13 residues. Per germline, CDR1 MNHEY and CDR2 SMNVEV (reference sequence).

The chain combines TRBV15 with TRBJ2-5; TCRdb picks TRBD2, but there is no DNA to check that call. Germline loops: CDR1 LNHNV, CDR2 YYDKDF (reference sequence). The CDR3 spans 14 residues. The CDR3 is CATSRGLAEETQYF.

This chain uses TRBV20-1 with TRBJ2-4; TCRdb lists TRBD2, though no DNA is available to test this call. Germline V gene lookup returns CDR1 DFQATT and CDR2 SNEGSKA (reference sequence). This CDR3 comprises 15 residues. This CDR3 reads CSAVSRAGPKNIQYF.

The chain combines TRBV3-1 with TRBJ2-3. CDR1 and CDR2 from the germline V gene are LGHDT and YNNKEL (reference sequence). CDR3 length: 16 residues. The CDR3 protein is CASSQELASSTDTQYF.

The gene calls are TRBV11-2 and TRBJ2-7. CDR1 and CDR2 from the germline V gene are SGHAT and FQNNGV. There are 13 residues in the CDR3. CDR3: CASSLEGPDEQYF.

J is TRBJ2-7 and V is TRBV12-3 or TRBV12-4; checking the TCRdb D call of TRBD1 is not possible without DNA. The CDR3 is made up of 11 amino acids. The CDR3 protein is CASRKLGGQYF.

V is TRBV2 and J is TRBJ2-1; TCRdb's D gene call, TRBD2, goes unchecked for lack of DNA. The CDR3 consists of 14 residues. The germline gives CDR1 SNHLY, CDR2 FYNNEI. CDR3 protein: CASSVVTSGLRQFF.

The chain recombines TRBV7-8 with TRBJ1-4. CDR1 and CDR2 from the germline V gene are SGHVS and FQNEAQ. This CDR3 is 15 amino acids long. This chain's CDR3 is CASSGKRGAGEKLFF. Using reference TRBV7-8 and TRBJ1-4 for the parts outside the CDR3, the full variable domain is GAGVSQSPRYKVAKRGQDVALRCDPISGHVSLFWYQQALGQGPEFLTYFQNEAQLDKSGLPSDRFFAERPEGSVSTLKIQRTQQEDSAVYLCASSGKRGAGEKLFFGSGTQLSVL.

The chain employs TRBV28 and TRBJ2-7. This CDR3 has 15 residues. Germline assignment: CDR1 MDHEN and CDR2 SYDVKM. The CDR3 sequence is CASSFFAAGSYEQYF.

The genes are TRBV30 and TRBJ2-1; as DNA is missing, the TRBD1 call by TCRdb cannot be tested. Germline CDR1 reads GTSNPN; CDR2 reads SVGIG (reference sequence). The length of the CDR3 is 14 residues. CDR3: CAWTRLTGVNEQFF.

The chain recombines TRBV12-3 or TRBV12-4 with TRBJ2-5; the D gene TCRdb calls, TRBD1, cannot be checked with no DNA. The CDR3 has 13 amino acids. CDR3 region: CASRSDRDETQYF.

The chain's CDR3 is CSARSPGRGLPRTTEAFF. The J gene is TRBJ1-1, the V gene TRBV20-1. This CDR3 is built from 18 residues. CDR1 is DFQATT, CDR2 SNEGSKA, per germline (reference sequence).

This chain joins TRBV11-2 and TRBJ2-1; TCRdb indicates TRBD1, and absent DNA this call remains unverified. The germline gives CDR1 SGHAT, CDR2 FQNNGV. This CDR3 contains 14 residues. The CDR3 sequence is CASSLSRTGFGQFF.